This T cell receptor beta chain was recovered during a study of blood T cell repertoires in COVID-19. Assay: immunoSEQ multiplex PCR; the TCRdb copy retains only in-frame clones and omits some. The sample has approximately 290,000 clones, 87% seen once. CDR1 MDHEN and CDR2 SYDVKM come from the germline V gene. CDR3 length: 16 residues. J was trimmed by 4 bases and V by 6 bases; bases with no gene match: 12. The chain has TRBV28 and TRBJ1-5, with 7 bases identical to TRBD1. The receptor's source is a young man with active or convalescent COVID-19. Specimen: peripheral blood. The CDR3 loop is CASSFYSGGGNQPQHF. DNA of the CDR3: TGTGCCAGCAGCTTCTATTCAGGGGGTGGTAATCAGCCCCAGCATTTT.